The next 30 T cell receptor beta chains were all read from a single sample in a study of T cell responses to AZD1222 COVID-19 vaccine. Produced via immunoSEQ multiplex PCR; TCRdb's table is partial and in-frame only. The data contain some 130,000 clones, about 90% of them singletons. The source was peripheral blood, collected on day 0 of AZD1222 vaccination. These receptors were taken from an adult in good health.

The J gene is TRBJ1-6, the V gene TRBV15; D is uncertain. The CDR3 spans 13 residues. The germline V gene has CDR1 LNHNV and CDR2 YYDKDF (reference sequence). The V and J ends lost 4 bases and 10 bases respectively, with 11 bases between them. Here the CDR3 reads CATSTKVGSPLHF. CDR3 DNA sequence: TGTGCCACCAGCACCAAAGTAGGATCACCCCTCCACTTT.

The gene calls are TRBV19 and TRBJ1-4; TRBD1 is a possible D gene (5 bases). There are 14 residues in the CDR3. Germline V gene lookup returns CDR1 LNHDA and CDR2 SQIVND (reference sequence). V was clipped by 4 bases and J by 0 bases, with 6 bases between them. The CDR3 sequence: CASSTTATNEKLFF. The CDR3 nucleotides are TGTGCCAGTAGTACGACAGCAACTAATGAAAAACTGTTTTTT.

The chain has TRBV19 and TRBJ1-2; 7 nucleotides agree with TRBD1. The J segment lost 12 bases and the V segment lost 5 bases, leaving 12 bases of the junction unmatched. This CDR3 has 13 amino acids. Germline values: CDR1 LNHDA, CDR2 SQIVND (reference sequence). CDR3 bases: TGTGCCAGTAGTCCTACACAGGGGCCGGCTGACACCTTC. Translated, it gives CASSPTQGPADTF.

CDR3 sequence (DNA): TGTGCCAGCAGTGAAAGGAGGGAGGCGGACACTGAAGCTTTCTTT. Translation gives CASSERREADTEAFF. The chain links TRBV25-1 to TRBJ1-1; D remains unclear. Germline CDR1 is MGHDK and CDR2 is SYGVNS. The ends were cut back, 2 bases at V and 3 bases at J, with 13 bases in the middle. The CDR3 loop spans 15 amino acids.

The chain couples TRBV7-9 to TRBJ1-1; no firm D call. The CDR3 covers 16 residues. Trimming left V 1 base short and J 2 bases short, with 14 bases between. Germline V gene data show CDR1 as SEHNR and CDR2 as FQNEAQ (reference sequence). The CDR3 protein is CASSLVRMTANTEAFF. The CDR3 DNA reads TGTGCCAGCAGCTTAGTTCGCATGACGGCAAACACTGAAGCTTTCTTT.

The rearrangement links TRBV7-2 to TRBJ2-3; D is possibly TRBD1 (6 bases). Per germline, CDR1 SGHTA and CDR2 FQGNSA. The germline V and J ends were trimmed by 5 bases and 0 bases, with 15 bases remaining between them. The CDR3 is 16 residues long. This chain's CDR3 is CASSVGGSTSTDTQYF. The CDR3 DNA follows: TGTGCCAGCAGCGTAGGGGGAAGTACTAGCACAGATACGCAGTATTTT.

This chain uses TRBV5-1 with TRBJ1-4; D gene uncertain. This CDR3 region has 13 residues. Trimming cost V 4 bases and J 8 bases, with 12 bases left between them. CDR1 and CDR2 (germline): SGHRS, YFSETQ. The CDR3 region has the DNA TGCGCCAGCAGCATATACTCGGGGGAAAAACTGTTTTTT. Translated, it gives CASSIYSGEKLFF.

The J gene is TRBJ1-2, the V gene TRBV6-5; 7 bases map to TRBD1. The CDR3 consists of 15 residues. V shed 5 bases, J shed 1 base, and the junction held 7 bases outside the gene matches. The germline V gene encodes CDR1 MNHEY and CDR2 SVGAGI. The CDR3 DNA sequence: TGTGCCAGCAGTCACGGGGACAGAAGTAACTATGGCTACACCTTC. Amino acid sequence: CASSHGDRSNYGYTF.

The chain joins TRBV6-1 to TRBJ2-7, with a tentative D call TRBD1 (6 bases). The V gene lost 2 bases and the J gene lost 4 bases, with 12 bases spanning the gap. This CDR3 comprises 14 residues. Germline CDR1 and CDR2: MNHNS and SASEGT. CDR3 DNA sequence: TGTGCCAGCAGTGAAATCAGGGGTTCTTACGAGCAGTACTTC. Amino acids: CASSEIRGSYEQYF.

The sample holds a few counts of this clone. The V gene is TRBV6-5, the J gene TRBJ2-7; no definite D call. CDR3 size: 11 residues. The germline gives CDR1 MNHEY, CDR2 SVGAGI. V was cut by 4 bases and J by 7 bases, with 8 bases left in between. CDR3: CASSSGLEQYF. For the CDR3, the DNA is TGTGCCAGCAGTTCGGGTTTAGAGCAGTACTTC.

The V gene is TRBV5-1, the J gene TRBJ1-3; TRBD1 aligns across 10 bases. CDR1 is SGHRS and CDR2 is YFSETQ in the germline V gene. V was clipped by 0 bases and J by 2 bases; unmatched bases: 2. This CDR3 has 16 residues. The chain's CDR3 is CASSLGQGATGNTIYF. DNA of the CDR3: TGCGCCAGCAGCTTGGGACAGGGGGCTACTGGAAACACCATATATTTT.

The chain has TRBV28 and TRBJ1-1; tentative D call: TRBD1 (5 bases). The CDR3 is 13 amino acids. The V and J ends lost 5 bases and 3 bases respectively, with 10 bases between them. Germline-derived CDR1 and CDR2 are MDHEN and SYDVKM. This CDR3 reads CASSAGTYTEAFF. CDR3 in DNA: TGTGCCAGCAGTGCCGGGACTTACACTGAAGCTTTCTTT.

V is TRBV21-1 and J is TRBJ2-1; the D segment call TRBD2 is taken from the table without a DNA check. TRBV21-1 is a pseudogene segment. This CDR3 has 17 residues. The CDR3 protein is CASTVREPSGGISEQFF. The CDR3 DNA reads as TGTGCCAGCACCGTAAGAGAACCTAGCGGGGGGATTAGTGAGCAGTTCTTC.

The CDR3 spells CASSPDSNNNQPQHF. The CDR3 coding sequence is TGTGCCAGCTCACCCGACAGCAACAACAATCAGCCCCAGCATTTT. The V call is TRBV18, the J call TRBJ1-5; maybe TRBD1 (5 bases). CDR3 size: 15 residues. Looked up from germline, CDR1 is KGHSH and CDR2 is LQKENI. Trimming took 3 bases from V and 3 from J, leaving 12 bases between them.

The V gene is TRBV27, the J gene TRBJ2-3; no reliable D call. Germline-derived CDR1 and CDR2 are MNHEY and SMNVEV (reference sequence). CDR3 length: 11 amino acids. Trimming removed 10 bases from V and 5 bases from J, with 10 bases in between. The CDR3 DNA is TGTGCCATCCTCTCGGGAGATACGCAGTATTTT. Amino acid sequence: CAILSGDTQYF.

The chain carries TRBV29-1 and TRBJ1-2; D not certain. The CDR3 totals 14 residues. Germline V gene data show CDR1 as SQVTM and CDR2 as ANQGSEA. V lost 6 bases to trimming and J lost 2 bases, with 16 bases between them. The CDR3 nucleotides are TGCAGCGTACCCACGGGAGGGAGAAACTATGGCTACACCTTC. This sequence encodes CSVPTGGRNYGYTF.

This rearrangement joins TRBV7-3 to TRBJ2-2, with TRBD1 as a possible D gene (6 bases). V was shortened by 5 bases and J by 1 base, with 14 bases between the two germline ends. CDR1 is SGHTA and CDR2 is FQGTGA in the germline V gene. CDR3 length equals 16 residues. CDR3 nucleotides: TGTGCCAGCAGCCCTACAGGGACGCTGAACACCGGGGAGCTGTTTTTT. It yields the protein CASSPTGTLNTGELFF.

In its sample, this clone was seen once. CDR3 in DNA: TGTGCCAGCAGCCCCGGTTCTGGGACTGGTCGTGAAAAACTGTTTTTT. Translating it yields CASSPGSGTGREKLFF. This chain uses TRBV14 with TRBJ1-4; D is possibly TRBD1 (5 bases). V lost 4 bases and J 7 bases, leaving 19 bases between the germline ends. Germline V gene sequence: CDR1 SGHDN, CDR2 FVKESK. The CDR3 totals 16 residues.

The V call is TRBV30, the J call TRBJ2-7, with a weak D call TRBD1 (5 bases). The CDR3 runs 12 residues. Looked up from germline, CDR1 is GTSNPN and CDR2 is SVGIG (reference sequence). Trimming pared 0 bases from V and 2 bases from J, leaving 5 bases between. The DNA for the CDR3 is TGTGCCTGGAGTGTGACAGCCTACGAGCAGTACTTC. It translates to CAWSVTAYEQYF.

The chain has TRBV4-2 and TRBJ2-5, with 7 bases aligning to TRBD1. Trimming took 5 bases from V and 1 from J; bases not matched to a gene: 4. Germline V gene lookup returns CDR1 LGHNA and CDR2 YNFKEQ. CDR3 length equals 14 residues. DNA for the CDR3: TGTGCCAGCAGCACCGGACAGGCCCAAGAGACCCAGTACTTC. This translates into CASSTGQAQETQYF.

V usage is TRBV19 and J usage is TRBJ1-1; possibly TRBD1 for D (6 bases). Trimming removed 3 bases from V and 7 bases from J, with 9 bases in between. The CDR3 runs 12 residues. Germline values: CDR1 LNHDA, CDR2 SQIVND (reference sequence). Here the CDR3 reads CASSMGGLEAFF. In DNA form, the CDR3 reads TGTGCCAGTAGTATGGGGGGCCTTGAAGCTTTCTTT.

The gene calls are TRBV10-1 and TRBJ2-1, with a possible D match to TRBD2 (6 bases). This CDR3 is built from 15 residues. From germline, CDR1 is WNHNN and CDR2 SYGVQD (reference sequence). The V end lost 0 bases, the J end lost 7 bases, and 13 bases lay between the germline ends. The CDR3 bases are TGCGCCAGCAGTGAGTCGGCGGGAACGAGGAATGAGCAGTTCTTC. The encoded protein is CASSESAGTRNEQFF.

This sequence joins TRBV6-5 and TRBJ1-2; the D is unclear. The CDR3 has 13 amino acids. V lost 6 bases and J 5 bases, leaving 13 bases between the germline ends. Germline V gene data show CDR1 as MNHEY and CDR2 as SVGAGI. The CDR3 here is CASRRLREYGYTF. CDR3 nucleotide sequence: TGTGCCAGCAGAAGACTTAGGGAGTATGGCTACACCTTC.

This clone was found once. The chain has TRBV6-5 and TRBJ1-5; 8 bases fit TRBD1. This CDR3 has 13 residues. With 6 bases clipped from V and 6 bases from J, the junction kept 4 bases outside the gene matches. Germline CDR1 reads MNHEY; CDR2 reads SVGAGI. The DNA for the CDR3 is TGTGCCAGCAGACAGGGGGTTGGTCAGCCCCAGCATTTT. Translated: CASRQGVGQPQHF.

This chain connects TRBV7-8 to TRBJ2-1; D is possibly TRBD2 (5 bases). This CDR3 contains 13 residues. Germline V gives CDR1 SGHVS, CDR2 FQNEAQ. The V gene lost 1 base and the J gene lost 9 bases, with 10 bases spanning the gap. DNA of the CDR3: TGTGCCAGCAGCTTAGACAGTCGGGGTGAGCAGTTCTTC. This encodes CASSLDSRGEQFF.

The rearrangement uses TRBV5-4 and TRBJ2-3; D is undetermined. V lost 0 bases and J 6 bases, leaving 17 bases between the germline ends. Germline V gives CDR1 SGHNT, CDR2 YYREEE (reference sequence). CDR3 length: 16 residues. CDR3 sequence reads: CASSLAPTASVDTQYF. Written as DNA, the CDR3 is TGTGCCAGCAGCTTGGCCCCAACGGCATCTGTGGATACGCAGTATTTT.

The chain carries TRBV3-1 (or the pseudogene TRBV3-2) and TRBJ2-7; D gene uncertain. Trimming shortened V by 4 bases and J by 6 bases, and 13 bases separated the two germline ends. Germline V gives CDR1 LGHDT, CDR2 YNNKEL (reference sequence). The CDR3 has 13 residues. CDR3 protein: CASSPEFRAEQYF. The CDR3 DNA is TGTGCCAGCAGCCCGGAGTTTAGGGCCGAGCAGTACTTC.

This chain joins TRBV6-5 and TRBJ1-5, with D tentatively TRBD1 (6 bases). From germline, CDR1 is MNHEY and CDR2 SVGAGI. The CDR3 covers 14 residues. Trimming removed 5 bases at V and 6 bases at J, with 14 bases between. CDR3 sequence reads: CASSPRGGGQPQHF. In DNA form, the CDR3 reads TGTGCCAGCAGTCCCCGAGGGGGAGGTCAGCCCCAGCATTTT.

This chain joins TRBV6-5 and TRBJ1-5, with unresolved D. V gave up 6 bases and J gave up 0 bases, with 12 bases separating them. The CDR3 sequence is 15 residues long. Germline V lookup: CDR1 MNHEY, CDR2 SVGAGI. CDR3 DNA: TGTGCCAGCAGAGTTCAGATTAATAGCAATCAGCCCCAGCATTTT. Its translation is CASRVQINSNQPQHF.

The genes are TRBV3-1 (or the pseudogene TRBV3-2) and TRBJ2-3, with D tentatively TRBD1 or TRBD2 (5 bases each). V lost 3 bases and J lost 14, with 18 bases in between. The CDR3 runs to 13 residues. Germline assignment: CDR1 LGHDT and CDR2 YNNKEL (reference sequence). CDR3 residues: CASSQVGTPDLYF. CDR3 nucleotides: TGTGCCAGCAGCCAGGTCGGGACCCCAGATTTGTATTTT.